In this sample, the clone carrying this T cell receptor beta chain turned up a few times. No antigen is known for it. This table comes from immunoSEQ multiplex PCR, and its TCRdb copy is limited to in-frame clones, with some not included. The table shows tens of thousands of clones, with 90% to 95% occurring only once. This specimen belongs to a study of T cell responses to AZD1222 COVID-19 vaccine. Findings and limits, study-wide: The study identified only five to seven AZD1222 recipients as seropositive at baseline.

V gave up 6 bases and J gave up 2 bases; unmatched junction bases: 3. CDR1 and CDR2 (germline): KGHSH, LQKENI. This CDR3 comprises 14 residues. This TCR was recovered from an adult in good health. The sample was peripheral blood, taken on day 0 of AZD1222 vaccination. V and J are TRBV18 and TRBJ1-3; TRBD1 matches 8 bases. The CDR3 DNA reads as TGTGCCAGCTCGATGGACAGGGCTGGAAACACCATATATTTT. Its translation is CASSMDRAGNTIYF.